This T cell receptor (beta chain) derives from a study of blood T cell repertoires in COVID-19. Overall study context: The United States, Italy and Spain provided the acute and convalescent COVID-19 samples.

The CDR3 is 14 residues long. The ends were cut back, 6 bases at V and 9 bases at J, with 18 bases in the middle. Germline V gene lookup returns CDR1 MNHEY and CDR2 SMNVEV (reference sequence). Under the authors' procedure: Nucleated cell counts were estimated from reference gene primer amplification. Method: immunoSEQ multiplex PCR; TCRdb's copy keeps in-frame clones and lacks some. D and trimming were read from the DNA, whereas the V and J calls and clone size are those reported in that table. The sample contains tens of thousands of clones, about nine tenths of which appear only once. This chain connects TRBV27 to TRBJ1-5; no reliable D call. Sequencing was performed on peripheral blood. This sequence originates from a woman of 80 years or more with acute or convalescent COVID-19. CDR3 loop: CASRFNAGDGPQHF. In DNA, the CDR3 is TGTGCCAGCAGGTTTAATGCAGGCGATGGGCCCCAGCATTTT.